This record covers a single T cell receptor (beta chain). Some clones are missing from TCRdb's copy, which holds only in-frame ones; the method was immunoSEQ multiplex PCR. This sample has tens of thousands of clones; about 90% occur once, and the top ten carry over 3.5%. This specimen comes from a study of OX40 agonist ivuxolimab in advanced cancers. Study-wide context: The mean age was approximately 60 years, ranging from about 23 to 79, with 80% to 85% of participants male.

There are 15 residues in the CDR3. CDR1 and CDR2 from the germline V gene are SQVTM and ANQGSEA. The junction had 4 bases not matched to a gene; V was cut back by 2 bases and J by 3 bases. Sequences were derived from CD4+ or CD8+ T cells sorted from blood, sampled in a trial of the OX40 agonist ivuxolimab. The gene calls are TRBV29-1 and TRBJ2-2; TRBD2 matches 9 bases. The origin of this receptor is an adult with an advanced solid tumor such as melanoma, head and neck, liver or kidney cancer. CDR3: CSVEIRGGDTGELFF. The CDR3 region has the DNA TGCAGCGTTGAAATTCGCGGGGGGGACACCGGGGAGCTGTTTTTT.